This TCR beta chain was documented in a study of technical replicates of blood from a handful of donors. The repertoire was sequenced with immunoSEQ multiplex PCR; TCRdb's copy has only in-frame clones and lacks some. The table has about 69,000 clones, around 90% seen once; the top ten hold about 4.6%. The sample consisted of PBMCs. This TCR came from a human donor in good health. Some clones in this sample may be carry-over from other donors' samples.

CDR3 amino acids: CSVGTDGTEAFF. Here the CDR3 DNA reads TGCAGCGTTGGGACAGATGGAACTGAAGCTTTCTTT. The chain is built from TRBV29-1 and TRBJ1-1, with TRBD1 as a possible D gene (6 bases). CDR1 and CDR2 (germline): SQVTM, ANQGSEA. This CDR3 comprises 12 residues. Trimming took off 4 bases at V and 5 bases at J, with 11 bases between the two ends.